A single sample gave rise to the 25 T cell receptor beta chains below, sequenced in a study of cytotoxic CD8 clonotypes in ibrutinib-treated CLL. TCRdb's copy holds only in-frame clones and misses some; the assay was immunoSEQ multiplex PCR. The sample has about 29,000 clones, approximately 85% seen once; the top ten hold approximately 8%. The sequences come from PBMCs, collected after 24 months of ibrutinib treatment. These receptors were collected from a human donor with chronic lymphocytic leukemia.

This chain connects TRBV9 to TRBJ1-4, with D hard to call. The CDR3 runs to 15 residues. CDR1 and CDR2 from the germline V gene are SGDLS and YYNGEE. Trimming left V 4 bases short and J 4 bases short, with 14 bases between. The CDR3 here is CASSPEGSINEKLFF. Here the CDR3 DNA reads TGTGCCAGCAGCCCGGAGGGATCCATTAATGAAAAACTGTTTTTT.

V and J are TRBV4-2 and TRBJ1-6; unclear D gene. The CDR3 is made up of 14 amino acids. CDR1 LGHNA and CDR2 YNFKEQ come from the germline V gene. Trimming took off 1 base at V and 8 bases at J, with 9 bases between the two ends. The CDR3 nucleotides read TGTGCCAGCAGCCAAGGTTTGGAAGATTCACCCCTCCACTTT. This sequence encodes CASSQGLEDSPLHF.

The CDR3 sequence: CASSRDPTYEQYF. Here the CDR3 DNA reads TGCGCCAGCAGCCGGGACCCCACCTACGAGCAGTACTTC. The chain employs TRBV10-1 and TRBJ2-7; D possibly matches TRBD1 or TRBD2 (5 bases each). Deletions cut 6 bases from V and 2 bases from J, with 11 bases between. Germline CDR1 and CDR2: WNHNN and SYGVQD (reference sequence). CDR3 length: 13 residues.

The chain joins TRBV7-8 to TRBJ1-2; D not resolved. CDR1 SGHVS and CDR2 FQNEAQ come from the germline V gene. The V gene lost 5 bases and the J gene lost 5 bases, with 6 bases spanning the gap. The CDR3 totals 11 residues. The chain's CDR3 is CASSQEYGYTF. The CDR3 DNA reads as TGTGCCAGCAGCCAGGAGTATGGCTACACCTTC.

To note about this clone: The same CDR3 can be traced to other DNA sequences in this sample. The rearrangement uses TRBV5-1 and TRBJ1-1, with D maybe TRBD1 (5 bases). With 0 bases removed from V and 3 bases from J, the gap between germline ends came to 9 bases. The germline CDR1 and CDR2 sequences are SGHRS and YFSETQ. This CDR3 has 14 residues. CDR3 region: CASSLAGGYTEAFF. Written as DNA, the CDR3 is TGCGCCAGCAGCTTGGCCGGGGGGTACACTGAAGCTTTCTTT.

This chain connects TRBV29-1 to TRBJ2-7, with TRBD2 matching 10 bases. From germline, CDR1 is SQVTM and CDR2 ANQGSEA. This CDR3 has 14 amino acids. V shed 7 bases and J 0 bases; nucleotides not matched to a gene: 6. CDR3 DNA: TGCAGCGCCGGCACTAGCGGGGCCTCCTACGAGCAGTACTTC. Protein product: CSAGTSGASYEQYF.

This clone was picked up one time. The rearrangement links TRBV15 to TRBJ2-7; 12 nucleotides line up with TRBD1. Unmatched junction bases numbered 6, after V lost 6 bases and J lost 3 bases. The CDR3 is made up of 15 amino acids. Germline values: CDR1 LNHNV, CDR2 YYDKDF (reference sequence). In DNA, the CDR3 is TGTGCCACCAGTTTGGGACAGGGGGCCATCTACGAGCAGTACTTC. The encoded protein is CATSLGQGAIYEQYF. Full variable domain (outside the CDR3, taken from reference TRBV15 and TRBJ2-7): DAMVIQNPRYQVTQFGKPVTLSCSQTLNHNVMYWYQQKSSQAPKLLFHYYDKDFNNEADTPDNFQSRRPNTSFCFLDIRSPGLGDTAMYLCATSLGQGAIYEQYFGPGTRLTVT.

CDR3 protein: CASSHQGYGYTF. DNA for the CDR3: TGTGCCAGCAGCCACCAGGGCTATGGCTACACCTTC. The V call is TRBV6-5, the J call TRBJ1-2; weak D call: TRBD1 (5 bases). Germline-derived CDR1 and CDR2 are MNHEY and SVGAGI. This CDR3 contains 12 residues. V lost 6 bases and J lost 4, with 9 bases in between.

Here the CDR3 DNA reads TGCGCCAGCAGCCCGCGGGGGGAAAAACTGTTTTTT. It is translated as CASSPRGEKLFF. This sequence joins TRBV5-1 and TRBJ1-4, with D perhaps TRBD1 (5 bases). Germline loops: CDR1 SGHRS, CDR2 YFSETQ. The CDR3 contains 12 residues. Trimming pared 4 bases from V and 8 bases from J, leaving 9 bases between.

The rearrangement joins TRBV29-1 to TRBJ2-1; TRBD2 matches at 10 bases. Germline trimming cut 0 bases from V and 6 bases from J; bases unmatched to any gene: 5. The CDR3 has 15 residues. CDR1 is SQVTM, CDR2 ANQGSEA, per germline. The CDR3 DNA sequence: TGCAGCGTTGAAGAAAACCCTAGCGGGGGCAATGAGCAGTTCTTC. It encodes CSVEENPSGGNEQFF.

The rearrangement uses TRBV27 and TRBJ1-2; D call uncertain. V was shortened by 6 bases and J by 1 base, with 9 bases between the two germline ends. Germline V lookup: CDR1 MNHEY, CDR2 SMNVEV (reference sequence). CDR3 length: 13 amino acids. The CDR3 loop reads CASSAGLNYGYTF. The CDR3 DNA is TGTGCCAGCAGCGCCGGACTTAACTATGGCTACACCTTC.

The chain is built from TRBV28 and TRBJ1-2, with TRBD1 matching over 8 bases. V trimming: 6 bases; J trimming: 2 bases; junction bases outside the gene matches: 8. This CDR3 has 15 residues. Germline loops: CDR1 MDHEN, CDR2 SYDVKM. Here the CDR3 DNA reads TGTGCCAGCAGATCCGGGACAGGCGGAAACTATGGCTACACCTTC. Residues: CASRSGTGGNYGYTF.

This chain's CDR3 is CASRDLGSPLHF. The DNA for the CDR3 is TGTGCCAGCAGGGATCTGGGATCACCCCTCCACTTT. The chain carries TRBV2 and TRBJ1-6; D is ambiguous. This CDR3 spans 12 amino acids. In germline, CDR1 is SNHLY, CDR2 FYNNEI. V was trimmed by 6 bases and J by 10 bases, leaving 10 bases between them.

This CDR3 reads CASSPVGDLGTEAFF. The CDR3 DNA reads TGTGCCAGCTCACCAGTAGGAGACCTGGGCACTGAAGCTTTCTTT. The V and J genes are TRBV18 and TRBJ1-1; D gene unclear. The CDR3 loop spans 15 amino acids. Germline V gene lookup returns CDR1 KGHSH and CDR2 LQKENI. V lost 2 bases and J lost 4, with 14 bases in between.

V and J are TRBV9 and TRBJ2-1; D tentatively reads TRBD1 or TRBD2 (5 bases each). The CDR3 is 16 amino acids. The germline V and J ends were trimmed by 0 bases and 6 bases, with 16 bases remaining between them. Germline CDR1 and CDR2: SGDLS and YYNGEE. Here the CDR3 reads CASSVGVLGTANEQFF. CDR3 sequence (DNA): TGTGCCAGCAGCGTAGGGGTCCTCGGGACGGCCAATGAGCAGTTCTTC. The variable domain in full, completed from reference TRBV9 and TRBJ2-1, reads DSGVTQTPKHLITATGQRVTLRCSPRSGDLSVYWYQQSLDQGLQFLIQYYNGEERAKGNILERFSAQQFPDLHSELNLSSLELGDSALYFCASSVGVLGTANEQFFGPGTRLTVL.

This clone was seen just once. The chain uses TRBV19 and TRBJ1-2; unclear D gene. CDR3 length equals 14 residues. Trimming cost V 2 bases and J 8 bases, with 15 bases left between them. Germline V CDR1 and CDR2: LNHDA, SQIVND (reference sequence). The CDR3 DNA reads as TGTGCCAGTAGTATAACGACCCCCGACCGGGGCTACACCTTC. Amino acids: CASSITTPDRGYTF.

J is TRBJ2-7 and V is TRBV19, with D perhaps matching TRBD1 or TRBD2 (5 bases each). Trimming took 6 bases from V and 1 from J, leaving 19 bases between them. The CDR3 totals 16 residues. Germline loops: CDR1 LNHDA, CDR2 SQIVND (reference sequence). The CDR3: CASRSTTGTVSYEQYF. The CDR3 bases are TGTGCCAGTAGATCAACCACCGGGACGGTATCCTACGAGCAGTACTTC.

The chain employs TRBV5-1 and TRBJ1-3; D perhaps matches TRBD1 (5 bases). The ends were cut back, 3 bases at V and 2 bases at J, with 18 bases in the middle. From germline, CDR1 is SGHRS and CDR2 YFSETQ. The CDR3 loop spans 17 amino acids. The chain's CDR3 is CASSSGAGTRAGNTIYF. Written as DNA, the CDR3 is TGCGCCAGCAGCTCAGGAGCCGGGACCCGAGCTGGAAACACCATATATTTT.

The V and J genes are TRBV27 and TRBJ2-7; D is unclear. This CDR3 contains 16 residues. CDR1 is MNHEY, CDR2 SMNVEV, per germline (reference sequence). The V gene lost 2 bases and the J gene lost 9 bases, with 23 bases spanning the gap. DNA for the CDR3: TGTGCCAGCAGTTTAACCCCAGATTACTCTAGTTTCGGGCAGTACTTC. As protein: CASSLTPDYSSFGQYF.

This chain connects TRBV5-4 to TRBJ1-2; possible D gene TRBD1, 5 bases. V was cut by 3 bases and J by 4 bases, with 25 bases left in between. Germline V gene data show CDR1 as SGHNT and CDR2 as YYREEE (reference sequence). The CDR3 contains 18 residues. CDR3 sequence reads: CASSSLMTGTLVGYGYTF. CDR3 in DNA: TGTGCCAGCAGCTCCCTCATGACGGGGACGTTGGTTGGCTATGGCTACACCTTC. Together with reference TRBV5-4 and TRBJ1-2, the CDR3 gives the full variable domain: ETGVTQSPTHLIKTRGQQVTLRCSSQSGHNTVSWYQQALGQGPQFIFQYYREEENGRGNFPPRFSGLQFPNYSSELNVNALELDDSALYLCASSSLMTGTLVGYGYTFGSGTRLTVV.

The V gene is TRBV19, the J gene TRBJ2-7; 8 bases fit TRBD2. V lost 2 bases, J lost 1 base, and 4 bases stayed unmatched. Germline CDR1 is LNHDA and CDR2 is SQIVND (reference sequence). This CDR3 has 15 amino acids. CDR3 coding DNA: TGTGCCAGTAGTATATTTAGCGGGGAGTCCTACGAGCAGTACTTC. Protein sequence: CASSIFSGESYEQYF. Filled out from reference TRBV19 and TRBJ2-7, the complete variable domain reads DGGITQSPKYLFRKEGQNVTLSCEQNLNHDAMYWYRQDPGQGLRLIYYSQIVNDFQKGDIAEGYSVSREKKESFPLTVTSAQKNPTAFYLCASSIFSGESYEQYFGPGTRLTVT.

The V call is TRBV28, the J call TRBJ2-3; maybe TRBD2 (5 bases). The CDR3 is 14 amino acids. The germline V and J ends were trimmed by 3 bases and 0 bases, with 7 bases remaining between them. Germline CDR1 is MDHEN and CDR2 is SYDVKM. The CDR3, as DNA: TGTGCCAGCAGTTTTACGGGGAGCACAGATACGCAGTATTTT. It encodes CASSFTGSTDTQYF.

The CDR3 here is CASSLGGGSLSNQPQHF. DNA for the CDR3: TGTGCCAGCAGCTTGGGAGGGGGTTCATTAAGCAATCAGCCCCAGCATTTT. The chain links TRBV5-8 to TRBJ1-5; D is perhaps TRBD1 (6 bases). CDR3 length: 17 residues. Germline CDR1 reads SGHTS; CDR2 reads YDEGEE. V was trimmed by 0 bases and J by 1 base, leaving 14 bases between them.

The chain is built from TRBV27 and TRBJ1-6, with a possible D match to TRBD1 (6 bases). This CDR3 spans 15 amino acids. Trimming took 6 bases from V and 4 from J, leaving 13 bases between them. Germline CDR1 is MNHEY and CDR2 is SMNVEV (reference sequence). DNA of the CDR3: TGTGCCAGCAGATACCAAGGGGGTTATAATTCACCCCTCCACTTT. Its protein product is CASRYQGGYNSPLHF.

This clone was picked up one time. V and J are TRBV2 and TRBJ2-1; 11 nucleotides match TRBD2. The CDR3 consists of 14 residues. V shed 6 bases, J shed 4 bases, and the junction held 2 bases outside the gene matches. Germline values: CDR1 SNHLY, CDR2 FYNNEI. This CDR3 reads CASRTSGVYNEQFF. As DNA, the CDR3 is TGTGCCAGCAGGACTAGCGGGGTTTACAATGAGCAGTTCTTC.